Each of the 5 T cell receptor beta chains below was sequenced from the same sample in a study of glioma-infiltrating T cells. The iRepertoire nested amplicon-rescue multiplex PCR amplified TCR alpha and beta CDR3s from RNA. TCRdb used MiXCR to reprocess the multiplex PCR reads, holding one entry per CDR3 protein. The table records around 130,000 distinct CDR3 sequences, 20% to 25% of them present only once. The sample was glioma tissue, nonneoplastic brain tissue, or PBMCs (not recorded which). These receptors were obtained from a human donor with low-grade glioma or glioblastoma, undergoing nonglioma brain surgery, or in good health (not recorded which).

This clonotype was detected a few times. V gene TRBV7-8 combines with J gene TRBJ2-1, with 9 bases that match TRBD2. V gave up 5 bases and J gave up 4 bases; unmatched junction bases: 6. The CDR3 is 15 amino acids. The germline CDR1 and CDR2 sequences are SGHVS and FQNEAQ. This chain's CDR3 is CASSVRGGRYNEQFF. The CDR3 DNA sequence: TGTGCCAGCAGCGTGCGGGGGGGCCGGTACAATGAGCAGTTCTTC.

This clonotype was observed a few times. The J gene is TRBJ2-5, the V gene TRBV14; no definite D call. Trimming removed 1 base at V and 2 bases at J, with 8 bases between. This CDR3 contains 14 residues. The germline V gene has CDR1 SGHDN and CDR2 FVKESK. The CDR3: CASSQGNLQETQYF. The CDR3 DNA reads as TGTGCCAGCAGCCAAGGGAACCTACAAGAGACCCAGTACTTC. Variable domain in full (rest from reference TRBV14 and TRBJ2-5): EAGVTQFPSHSVIEKGQTVTLRCDPISGHDNLYWYRRVMGKEIKFLLHFVKESKQDESGMPNNRFLAERTGGTYSTLKVQPAELEDSGVYFCASSQGNLQETQYFGPGTRLLVL.

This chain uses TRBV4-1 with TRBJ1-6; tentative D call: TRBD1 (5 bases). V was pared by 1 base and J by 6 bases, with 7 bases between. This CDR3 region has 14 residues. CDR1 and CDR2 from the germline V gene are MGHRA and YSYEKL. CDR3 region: CASSQAGPNSPLHF. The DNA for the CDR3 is TGCGCCAGCAGCCAAGCGGGGCCTAATTCACCCCTCCACTTT.

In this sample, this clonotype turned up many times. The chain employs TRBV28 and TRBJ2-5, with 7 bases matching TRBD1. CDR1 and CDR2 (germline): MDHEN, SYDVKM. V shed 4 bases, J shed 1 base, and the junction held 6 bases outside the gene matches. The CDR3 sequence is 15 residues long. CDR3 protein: CASSSWGQSQETQYF. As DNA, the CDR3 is TGTGCCAGCAGTTCATGGGGACAGTCCCAAGAGACCCAGTACTTC.

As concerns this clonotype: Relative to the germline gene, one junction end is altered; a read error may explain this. The CDR3 protein is CSASSRRGRETKYF. Written as DNA, the CDR3 is TGCAGTGCTTCCTCCCGCAGGGGTCGGGAGACCAAGTACTTC. J is TRBJ2-5 and V is TRBV20-1, with D possibly being TRBD1 or TRBD2 (6 bases each). This CDR3 spans 14 amino acids. Germline V gene lookup returns CDR1 DFQATT and CDR2 SNEGSKA (reference sequence).